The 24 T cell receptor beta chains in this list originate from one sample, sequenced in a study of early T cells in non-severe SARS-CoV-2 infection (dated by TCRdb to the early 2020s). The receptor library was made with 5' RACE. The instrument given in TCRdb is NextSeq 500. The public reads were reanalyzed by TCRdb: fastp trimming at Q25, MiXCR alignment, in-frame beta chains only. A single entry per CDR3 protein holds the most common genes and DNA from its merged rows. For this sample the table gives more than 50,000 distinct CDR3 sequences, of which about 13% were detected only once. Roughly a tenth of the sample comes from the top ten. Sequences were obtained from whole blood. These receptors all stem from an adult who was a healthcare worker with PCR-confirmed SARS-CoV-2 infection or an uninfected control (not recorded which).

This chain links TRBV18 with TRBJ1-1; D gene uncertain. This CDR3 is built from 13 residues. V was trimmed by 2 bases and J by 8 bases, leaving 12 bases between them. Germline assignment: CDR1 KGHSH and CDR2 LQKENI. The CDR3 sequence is CASSPDFSSEAFF. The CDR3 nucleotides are TGTGCCAGCTCACCAGACTTTAGCTCCGAAGCTTTCTTT. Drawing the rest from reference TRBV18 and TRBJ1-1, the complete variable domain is NAGVMQNPRHLVRRRGQEARLRCSPMKGHSHVYWYRQLPEEGLKFMVYLQKENIIDESGMPKERFSAEFPKEGPSILRIQQVVRGDSAAYFCASSPDFSSEAFFGQGTRLTVV.

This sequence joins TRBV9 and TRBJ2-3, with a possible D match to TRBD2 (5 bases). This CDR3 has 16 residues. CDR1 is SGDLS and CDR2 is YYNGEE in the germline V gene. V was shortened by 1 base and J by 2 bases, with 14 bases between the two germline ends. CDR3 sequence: CASSVTFGLYTDTQYF. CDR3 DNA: TGTGCCAGCAGCGTAACTTTCGGACTGTACACAGATACGCAGTATTTT. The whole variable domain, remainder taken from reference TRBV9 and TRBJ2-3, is DSGVTQTPKHLITATGQRVTLRCSPRSGDLSVYWYQQSLDQGLQFLIQYYNGEERAKGNILERFSAQQFPDLHSELNLSSLELGDSALYFCASSVTFGLYTDTQYFGPGTRLTVL.

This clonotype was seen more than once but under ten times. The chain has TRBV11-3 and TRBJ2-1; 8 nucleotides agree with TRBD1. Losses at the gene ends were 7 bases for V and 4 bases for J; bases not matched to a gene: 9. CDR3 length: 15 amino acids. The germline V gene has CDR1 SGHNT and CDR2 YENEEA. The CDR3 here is CASTQGDRLYNEQFF. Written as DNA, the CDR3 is TGTGCCAGCACACAAGGGGACAGGCTGTACAATGAGCAGTTCTTC. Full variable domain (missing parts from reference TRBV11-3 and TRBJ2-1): EAGVVQSPRYKIIEKKQPVAFWCNPISGHNTLYWYLQNLGQGPELLIRYENEEAVDDSQLPKDRFSAERLKGVDSTLKIQPAELGDSAVYLCASTQGDRLYNEQFFGPGTRLTVL.

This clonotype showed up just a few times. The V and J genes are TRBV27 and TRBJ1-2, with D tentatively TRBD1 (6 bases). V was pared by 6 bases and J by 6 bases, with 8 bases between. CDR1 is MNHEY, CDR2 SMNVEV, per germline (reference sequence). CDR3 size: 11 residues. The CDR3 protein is CASSPGDGYTF. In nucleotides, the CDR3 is TGTGCCAGCAGCCCAGGGGATGGCTACACCTTC.

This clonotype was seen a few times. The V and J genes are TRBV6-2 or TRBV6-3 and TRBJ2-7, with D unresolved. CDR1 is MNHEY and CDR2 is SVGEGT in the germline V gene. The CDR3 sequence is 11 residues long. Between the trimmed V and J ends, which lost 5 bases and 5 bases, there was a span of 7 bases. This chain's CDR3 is CASSPLHEQYF. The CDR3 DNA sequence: TGTGCCAGCAGTCCCCTGCACGAGCAGTACTTC.

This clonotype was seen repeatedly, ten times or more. For the CDR3, the DNA is TGTGCCAGCAGTTTGCGGGGATGGGAGCGAACTTACAATGAGCAGTTCTTC. Protein product: CASSLRGWERTYNEQFF. The chain couples TRBV27 to TRBJ2-1, with a possible D match to TRBD2 (6 bases). V was cut by 3 bases and J by 4 bases, with 19 bases left in between. The CDR3 has 17 amino acids. From germline, CDR1 is MNHEY and CDR2 SMNVEV (reference sequence).

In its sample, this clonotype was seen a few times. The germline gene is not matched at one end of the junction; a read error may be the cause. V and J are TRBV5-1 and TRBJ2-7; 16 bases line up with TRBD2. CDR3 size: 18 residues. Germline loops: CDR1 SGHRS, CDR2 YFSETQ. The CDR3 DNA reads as TGTGCCAGCAGCTTCTCTCCCGGGACTAGCGGGAGGGCCTACGAGCAGTACTTC. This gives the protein CASSFSPGTSGRAYEQYF. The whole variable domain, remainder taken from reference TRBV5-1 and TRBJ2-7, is KAGVTQTPRYLIKTRGQQVTLSCSPISGHRSVSWYQQTPGQGLQFLFEYFSETQRNKGNFPGRFSGRQFSNSRSEMNVSTLELGDSALYLCASSFSPGTSGRAYEQYFGPGTRLTVT.

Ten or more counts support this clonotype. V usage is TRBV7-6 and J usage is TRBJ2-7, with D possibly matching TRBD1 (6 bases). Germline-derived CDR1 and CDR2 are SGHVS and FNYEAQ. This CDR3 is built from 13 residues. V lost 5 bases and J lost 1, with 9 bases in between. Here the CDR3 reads CASSLDSSYEQYF. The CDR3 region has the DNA TGTGCCAGCAGCCTGGACAGTTCCTACGAGCAGTACTTC.

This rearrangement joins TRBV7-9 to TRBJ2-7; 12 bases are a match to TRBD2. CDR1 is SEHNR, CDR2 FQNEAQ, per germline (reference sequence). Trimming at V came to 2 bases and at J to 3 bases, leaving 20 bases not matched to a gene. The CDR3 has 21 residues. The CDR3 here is CASSLSSGRADSSSDLYEQYF. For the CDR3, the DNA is TGTGCCAGCAGCTTATCTAGCGGGAGGGCCGATTCTTCCTCTGATCTCTACGAGCAGTACTTC.

The CDR3 sequence is CASSEGPAFSTGELFF. DNA of the CDR3: TGCGCCAGCAGTGAGGGGCCCGCGTTTAGCACCGGGGAGCTGTTTTTT. The J gene is TRBJ2-2, the V gene TRBV10-2; D is unclear. Looked up from germline, CDR1 is WSHSY and CDR2 is SAAADI. The CDR3 spans 16 residues. The V end was cut by 2 bases, the J end by 4 bases, with 14 bases between.

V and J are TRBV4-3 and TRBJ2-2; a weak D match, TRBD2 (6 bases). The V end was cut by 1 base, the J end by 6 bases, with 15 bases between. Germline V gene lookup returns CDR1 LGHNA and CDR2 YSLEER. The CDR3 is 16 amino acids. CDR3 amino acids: CASSQALGLPAGELFF. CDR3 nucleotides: TGCGCCAGCAGCCAAGCGCTGGGACTTCCGGCCGGGGAGCTGTTTTTT.

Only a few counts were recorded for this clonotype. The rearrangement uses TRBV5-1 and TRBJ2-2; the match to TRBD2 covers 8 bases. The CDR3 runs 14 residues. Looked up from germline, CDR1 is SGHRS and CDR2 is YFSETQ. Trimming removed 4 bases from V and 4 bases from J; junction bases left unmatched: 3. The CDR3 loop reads CASSVGLVTGELFF. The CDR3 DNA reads TGCGCCAGCAGCGTGGGACTAGTCACCGGGGAGCTGTTTTTT.

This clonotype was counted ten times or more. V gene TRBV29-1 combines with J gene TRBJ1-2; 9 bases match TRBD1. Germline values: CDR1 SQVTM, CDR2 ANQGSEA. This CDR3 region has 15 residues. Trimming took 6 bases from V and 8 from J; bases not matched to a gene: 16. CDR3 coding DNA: TGCAGCGTGTCCGGGACAGGGCCCAAACTAGGGGGCTACACCTTC. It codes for CSVSGTGPKLGGYTF.

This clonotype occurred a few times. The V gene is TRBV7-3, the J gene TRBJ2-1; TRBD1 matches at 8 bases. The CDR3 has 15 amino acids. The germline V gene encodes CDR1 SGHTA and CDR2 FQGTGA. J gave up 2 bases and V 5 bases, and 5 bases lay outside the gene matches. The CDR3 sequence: CASSASGGAYNEQFF. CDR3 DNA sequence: TGTGCCAGCAGCGCCTCAGGGGGCGCCTACAATGAGCAGTTCTTC.

The CDR3 loop reads CSARTSGLGDTQYF. In DNA form, the CDR3 reads TGCAGTGCTAGGACTAGCGGCCTGGGAGATACGCAGTATTTT. V usage is TRBV20-1 and J usage is TRBJ2-3; 9 nucleotides match TRBD2. Germline CDR1 and CDR2: DFQATT and SNEGSKA (reference sequence). The CDR3 extends over 14 amino acids. The V gene end was trimmed by 3 bases and the J gene end by 5 bases; junction bases not matched to a gene: 6.

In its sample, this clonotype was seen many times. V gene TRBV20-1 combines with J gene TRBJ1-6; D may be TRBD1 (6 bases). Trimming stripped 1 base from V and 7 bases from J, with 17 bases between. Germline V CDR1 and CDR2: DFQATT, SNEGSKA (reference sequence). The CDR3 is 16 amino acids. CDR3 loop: CSARVGGAGHNSPLHF. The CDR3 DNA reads TGCAGTGCTAGAGTGGGGGGCGCGGGTCACAATTCACCCCTCCACTTT.

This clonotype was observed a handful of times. For the CDR3, the DNA is TGTGCCAGCTCCAACCACGGGGGGGCTCCTTCACCCCTCCACTTT. It is translated as CASSNHGGAPSPLHF. V is TRBV18 and J is TRBJ1-6, with D possibly TRBD1 on 6 matching bases. Germline CDR1 is KGHSH and CDR2 is LQKENI. This CDR3 has 15 residues. Trimming left V 6 bases short and J 9 bases short, with 18 bases between.

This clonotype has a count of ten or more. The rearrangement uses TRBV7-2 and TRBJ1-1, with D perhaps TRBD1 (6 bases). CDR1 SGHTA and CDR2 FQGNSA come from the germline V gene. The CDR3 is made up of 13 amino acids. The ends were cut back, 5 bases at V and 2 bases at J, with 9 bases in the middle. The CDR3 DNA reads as TGTGCCAGCAGCAGGGACACCAACACTGAAGCTTTCTTT. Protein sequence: CASSRDTNTEAFF.

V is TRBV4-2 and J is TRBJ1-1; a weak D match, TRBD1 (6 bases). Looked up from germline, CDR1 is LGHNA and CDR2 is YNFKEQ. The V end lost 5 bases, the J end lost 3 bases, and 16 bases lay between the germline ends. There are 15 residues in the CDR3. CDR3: CASSKGGREYTEAFF. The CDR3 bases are TGTGCCAGCAGCAAAGGGGGTCGGGAGTACACTGAAGCTTTCTTT.

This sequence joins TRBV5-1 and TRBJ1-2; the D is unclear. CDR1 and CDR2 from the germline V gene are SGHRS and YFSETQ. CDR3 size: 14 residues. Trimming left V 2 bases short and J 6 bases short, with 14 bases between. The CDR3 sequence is CASSLSGAGNGYTF. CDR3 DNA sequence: TGCGCCAGCAGCTTATCAGGCGCAGGCAATGGCTACACCTTC.

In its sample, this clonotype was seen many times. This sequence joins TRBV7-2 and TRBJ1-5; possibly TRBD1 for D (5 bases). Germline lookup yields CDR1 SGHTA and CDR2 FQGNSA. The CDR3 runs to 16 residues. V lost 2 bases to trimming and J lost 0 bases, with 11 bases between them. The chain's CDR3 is CASSLRTSYSNQPQHF. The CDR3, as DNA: TGTGCCAGCAGCTTACGGACATCCTATAGCAATCAGCCCCAGCATTTT.

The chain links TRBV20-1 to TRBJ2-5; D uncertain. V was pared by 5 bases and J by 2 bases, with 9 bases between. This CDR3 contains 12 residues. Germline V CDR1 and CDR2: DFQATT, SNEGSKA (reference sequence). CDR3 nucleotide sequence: TGCAGTGCTGGACCTAATCAAGAGACCCAGTACTTC. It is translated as CSAGPNQETQYF.

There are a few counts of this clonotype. CDR3 residues: CASSQGGTGNTIYF. The DNA of the CDR3 is TGTGCCAGCAGCCAGGGGGGAACAGGAAACACCATATATTTT. This chain uses TRBV3-1 with TRBJ1-3; possibly TRBD1 for D (5 bases). This CDR3 is built from 14 residues. Deletions cut 3 bases from V and 4 bases from J, with 10 bases between. Germline V CDR1 and CDR2: LGHDT, YNNKEL (reference sequence).

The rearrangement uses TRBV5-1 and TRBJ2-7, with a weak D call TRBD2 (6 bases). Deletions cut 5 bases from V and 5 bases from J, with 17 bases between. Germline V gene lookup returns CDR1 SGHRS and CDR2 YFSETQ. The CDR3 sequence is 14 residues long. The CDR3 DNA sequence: TGCGCCAGCAGTTCCGGGACTTTCCTCCACGAGCAGTACTTC. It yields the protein CASSSGTFLHEQYF.